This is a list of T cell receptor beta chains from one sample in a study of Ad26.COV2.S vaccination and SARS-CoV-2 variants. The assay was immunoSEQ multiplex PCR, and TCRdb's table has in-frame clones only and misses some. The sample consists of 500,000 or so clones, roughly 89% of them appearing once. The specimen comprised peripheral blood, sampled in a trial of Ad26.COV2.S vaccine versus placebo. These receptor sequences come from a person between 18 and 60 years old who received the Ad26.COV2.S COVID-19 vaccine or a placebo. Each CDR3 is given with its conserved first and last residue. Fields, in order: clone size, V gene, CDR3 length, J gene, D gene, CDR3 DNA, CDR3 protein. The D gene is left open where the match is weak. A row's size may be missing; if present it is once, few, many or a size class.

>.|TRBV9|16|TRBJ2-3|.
TGTGCCAGCACCCCGACCTTAGACGCCCGCCGTTCTACGCAGTATTTT
CASTPTLDARRSTQYF
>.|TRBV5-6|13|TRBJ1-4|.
TGTGCCAGCAGCTTAACAGGAAGAGAAAAACTGTTTTTT
CASSLTGREKLFF
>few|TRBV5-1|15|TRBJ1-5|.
TGCGCCAGCAGCTTGGATGGACAGAGAAATCAGCCCCAGCATTTT
CASSLDGQRNQPQHF
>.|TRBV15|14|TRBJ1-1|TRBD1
TGTGCCACCAGCAAGCCGACAGGGTTCACTGAAGCTTTCTTT
CATSKPTGFTEAFF
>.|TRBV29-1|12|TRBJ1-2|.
TGCGGCGACGGAATGGCTAACTATGGCTACACCTTC
CGDGMANYGYTF
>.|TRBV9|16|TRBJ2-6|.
TGTGCCAGCAGCGTGGGGGTGAACTCTGGGGCCAACGTCCTGACTTTC
CASSVGVNSGANVLTF
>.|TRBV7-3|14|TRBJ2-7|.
TGTGCCAGCAGCCCCGGACGGCACAACAGCGAGCAGTACTTC
CASSPGRHNSEQYF
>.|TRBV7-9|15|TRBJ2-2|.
TGTGCCAGCAGCTTAGCTCCCCGCTCCACCGGGGAGCTGTTTTTT
CASSLAPRSTGELFF
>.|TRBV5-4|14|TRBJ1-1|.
TGTGCCAGCAGCTTGGACCAGGGTCGCACTGAAGCTTTCTTT
CASSLDQGRTEAFF
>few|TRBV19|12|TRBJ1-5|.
TGTGCCAGTAGTAGAGTCAATCAGCCCCAGCATTTT
CASSRVNQPQHF
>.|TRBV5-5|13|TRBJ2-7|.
TGTGCCAGCAGCTGGGGACTTTACTACGAGCAGTACTTC
CASSWGLYYEQYF
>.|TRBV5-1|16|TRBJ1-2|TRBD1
TGCGCCAGCTTGGTAGGTGGGACAGGGGGCCTGGATGGCTACACCTTC
CASLVGGTGGLDGYTF
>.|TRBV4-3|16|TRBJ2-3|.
TGCGCCAGCAGCCAGGTCAGTGGGGGGCCGGCGGATACGCAGTATTTT
CASSQVSGGPADTQYF
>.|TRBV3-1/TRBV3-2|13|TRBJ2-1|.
TGTGCCAGCAGCCGGGCGAGCTCTAATGAGCAGTTCTTC
CASSRASSNEQFF
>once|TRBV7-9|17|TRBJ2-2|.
TGTGCCAGCAGCTTAGGGTTGGCTAGCGAAGACACCGGGGAGCTGTTTTTT
CASSLGLASEDTGELFF
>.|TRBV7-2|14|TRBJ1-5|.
TGTGCCAGCAGCTTAGATCCGGTCCCTCAGCCCCAGCATTTT
CASSLDPVPQPQHF
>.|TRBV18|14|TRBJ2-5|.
TGTGCCAGCTCACCCCGCCATGGGTACGAGACCCAGTACTTC
CASSPRHGYETQYF
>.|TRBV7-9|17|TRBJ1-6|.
TGTGCCAGCAGCCTGGCCCAGGGTACGCAAATGAGTTCACCCCTCCACTTT
CASSLAQGTQMSSPLHF
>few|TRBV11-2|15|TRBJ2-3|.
TGTGCCAGCAGCTTAGGAGTGTTGTATACAGATACGCAGTATTTT
CASSLGVLYTDTQYF
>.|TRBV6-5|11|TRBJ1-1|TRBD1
TGTGCCAGCCAGGGGGTAACTGAAGCTTTCTTT
CASQGVTEAFF
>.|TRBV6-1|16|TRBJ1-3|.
TGTGCCAGCAGTGCCTTCACAATGAGCTCTGGAAACACCATATATTTT
CASSAFTMSSGNTIYF
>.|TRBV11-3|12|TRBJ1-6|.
TGTGCCAGCAGCTTACTCGATTCACCCCTCCACTTT
CASSLLDSPLHF
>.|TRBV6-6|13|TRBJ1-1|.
TGTGCCAGCAATTCAGGGGAGGGCACTGAAGCTTTCTTT
CASNSGEGTEAFF
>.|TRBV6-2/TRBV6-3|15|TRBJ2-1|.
TGTGCCAGCAGTTACCACGAACTGATAAACAATGAGCAGTTCTTC
CASSYHELINNEQFF
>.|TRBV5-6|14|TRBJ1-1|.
TGTGCCAGCAGCTTGGAGGCGGCGAACACTGAAGCTTTCTTT
CASSLEAANTEAFF
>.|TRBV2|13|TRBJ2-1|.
TGTGCCAGCAGCTCCCATACCCGGGGTGAGCAGTTCTTC
CASSSHTRGEQFF
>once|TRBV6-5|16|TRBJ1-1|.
TGTGCCAGCAGTTACTCGACAATTTACATGAACACTGAAGCTTTCTTT
CASSYSTIYMNTEAFF
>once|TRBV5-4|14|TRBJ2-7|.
TGTGCCAGCGCCGCGTGGGGCAGCTCCTACGAGCAGTACTTC
CASAAWGSSYEQYF
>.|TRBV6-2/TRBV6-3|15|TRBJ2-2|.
TGTGCCAGCAGTTATGGGGCCCTTTCCACCGGGGAGCTGTTTTTT
CASSYGALSTGELFF
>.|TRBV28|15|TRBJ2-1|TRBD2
TGTGCCAGCAGTTTAGGTGGGACTAGCGGGAGGCAGCAGTTCTTC
CASSLGGTSGRQQFF
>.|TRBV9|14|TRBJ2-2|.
TGTGCCAGCAGCACGGGCCAGTACACCGGGGAGCTGTTTTTT
CASSTGQYTGELFF
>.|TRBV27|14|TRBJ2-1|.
TGTGCCAGCAGTTCCCCCGGAGGAGTCCCTGAGCAGTTCTTC
CASSSPGGVPEQFF
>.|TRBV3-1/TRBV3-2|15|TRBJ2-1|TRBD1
TGTGCCAGCAGCCTCAGGGGGACACCTTACAATGAGCAGTTCTTC
CASSLRGTPYNEQFF
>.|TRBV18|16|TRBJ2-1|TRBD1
TGTGCCAGCTCACCAGGCGTGGACAGGAGATACAATGAGCAGTTCTTC
CASSPGVDRRYNEQFF
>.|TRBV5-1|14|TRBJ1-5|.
TGCGCCAGCAGCTTCGACGGGCTAAATCAGCCCCAGCATTTT
CASSFDGLNQPQHF
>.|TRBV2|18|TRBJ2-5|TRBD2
TGTGCCAGCCGCACTGGGCGACTAGCGGGGGGGACTCAAGAGACCCAGTACTTC
CASRTGRLAGGTQETQYF
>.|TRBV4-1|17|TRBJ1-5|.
TGCGCCAGCAGCCAAGAAGGTACAGGGACGGGCAATCAGCCCCAGCATTTT
CASSQEGTGTGNQPQHF
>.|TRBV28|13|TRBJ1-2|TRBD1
TGTGCCAGCACCGGACAGGACGACTATGGCTACACCTTC
CASTGQDDYGYTF
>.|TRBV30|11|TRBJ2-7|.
TGTGCCTGGAGTCGGAACTACGAGCAGTACTTC
CAWSRNYEQYF
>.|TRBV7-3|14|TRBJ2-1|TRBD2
TGTGCCAGCAAGGGCGGGAGTGGGTACAATGAGCAGTTCTTC
CASKGGSGYNEQFF
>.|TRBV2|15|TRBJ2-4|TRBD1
TGTGCCAGCAGCTCACAGACAGGGGGCGGGAACATTCAGTACTTC
CASSSQTGGGNIQYF
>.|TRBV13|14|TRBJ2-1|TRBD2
TGTGCCAGCAGCTTAGAGGTCGGGAGGAATGAGCAGTTCTTC
CASSLEVGRNEQFF
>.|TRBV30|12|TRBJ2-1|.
TGTGCCTGGTCCGGGGTCTACAATGAGCAGTTCTTC
CAWSGVYNEQFF
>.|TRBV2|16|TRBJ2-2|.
TGTGCCAGCAGCACCTGGGGGGGCGTGAACACCGGGGAGCTGTTTTTT
CASSTWGGVNTGELFF
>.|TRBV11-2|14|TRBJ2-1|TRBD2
TGTGCCAGCAGCTTACGGGGGGTCTACAATGAGCAGTTCTTC
CASSLRGVYNEQFF
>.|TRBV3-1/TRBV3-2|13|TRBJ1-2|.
TGTGCCAGCAGCCATTCAGCTAACTATGGCTACACCTTC
CASSHSANYGYTF
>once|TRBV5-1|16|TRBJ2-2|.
TGCGCCAGCACCCGATCCGGGGGGCAGGGGACCGGGGAGCTGTTTTTT
CASTRSGGQGTGELFF
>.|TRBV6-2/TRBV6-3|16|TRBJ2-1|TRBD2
TGTGCCAGCAGTTGGATGACTAGCGGGGGTGGGAATGAGCAGTTCTTC
CASSWMTSGGGNEQFF